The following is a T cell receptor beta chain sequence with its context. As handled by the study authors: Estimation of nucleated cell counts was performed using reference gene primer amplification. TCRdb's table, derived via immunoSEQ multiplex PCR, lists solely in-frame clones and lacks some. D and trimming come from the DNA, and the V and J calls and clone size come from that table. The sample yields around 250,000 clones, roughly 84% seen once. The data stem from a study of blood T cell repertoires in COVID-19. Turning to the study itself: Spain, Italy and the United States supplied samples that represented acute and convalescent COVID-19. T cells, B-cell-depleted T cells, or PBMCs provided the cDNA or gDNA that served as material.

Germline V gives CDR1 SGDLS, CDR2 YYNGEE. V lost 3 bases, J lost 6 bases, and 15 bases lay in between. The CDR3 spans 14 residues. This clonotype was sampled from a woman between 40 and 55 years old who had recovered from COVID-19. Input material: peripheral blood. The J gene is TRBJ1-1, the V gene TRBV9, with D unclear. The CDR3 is CASSAATPGAEAFF. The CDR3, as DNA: TGTGCCAGCAGCGCCGCCACGCCCGGGGCTGAAGCTTTCTTT. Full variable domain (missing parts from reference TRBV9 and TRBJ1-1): DSGVTQTPKHLITATGQRVTLRCSPRSGDLSVYWYQQSLDQGLQFLIQYYNGEERAKGNILERFSAQQFPDLHSELNLSSLELGDSALYFCASSAATPGAEAFFGQGTRLTVV.